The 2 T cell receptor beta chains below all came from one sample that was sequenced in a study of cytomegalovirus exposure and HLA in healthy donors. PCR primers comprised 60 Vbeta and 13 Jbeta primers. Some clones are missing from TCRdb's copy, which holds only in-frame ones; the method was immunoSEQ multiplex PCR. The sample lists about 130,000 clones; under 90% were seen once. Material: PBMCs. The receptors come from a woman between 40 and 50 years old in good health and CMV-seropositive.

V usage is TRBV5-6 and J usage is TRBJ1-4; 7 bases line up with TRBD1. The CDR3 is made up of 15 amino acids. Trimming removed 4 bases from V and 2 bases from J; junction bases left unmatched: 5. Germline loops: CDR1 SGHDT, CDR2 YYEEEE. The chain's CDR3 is CASSTPGQTNEKLFF. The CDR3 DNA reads TGTGCCAGCAGCACGCCGGGACAGACTAATGAAAAACTGTTTTTT.

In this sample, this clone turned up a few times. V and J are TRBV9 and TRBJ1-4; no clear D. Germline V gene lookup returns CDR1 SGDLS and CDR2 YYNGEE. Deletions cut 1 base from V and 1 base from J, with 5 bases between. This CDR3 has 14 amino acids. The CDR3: CASSVRVTNEKLFF. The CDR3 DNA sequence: TGTGCCAGCAGCGTACGGGTAACTAATGAAAAACTGTTTTTT.